These 20 T cell receptor beta chains share one sample of origin, sequenced in a study of blood T cells in healthy people across ages. Sample-barcoded 5' priming and a J-beta primer mix drove a second PCR of roughly 6 to 12 cycles. TCRdb ran MiXCR on the 5' RACE reads and lists one entry per CDR3 protein. The sample includes fewer than 2 million distinct CDR3 sequences, around 40% of them seen just once. What was sequenced was blood. Receptor source: a human donor in good health.

This clonotype was recorded many times. The V and J genes are TRBV7-2 and TRBJ1-2; 9 nucleotides align to TRBD1. The CDR3 length is 14 residues. Germline CDR1 reads SGHTA; CDR2 reads FQGNSA. Trimming at V came to 5 bases and at J to 4 bases, leaving 5 bases not matched to a gene. The CDR3 loop reads CASSQGQGIYGYTF. CDR3 DNA: TGTGCCAGCAGCCAAGGACAGGGGATCTATGGCTACACCTTC.

This clonotype occurred many times. The chain joins TRBV7-2 to TRBJ2-7; 10 nucleotides align to TRBD1. CDR3 size: 15 residues. J was trimmed by 7 bases and V by 3 bases; bases with no gene match: 9. In germline, CDR1 is SGHTA, CDR2 FQGNSA. CDR3 bases: TGTGCCAGCAGCTTGACAGGGGGCCTCCCCCTGGAGCAGTACTTC. This encodes CASSLTGGLPLEQYF.

The V gene is TRBV4-2, the J gene TRBJ2-1, with D perhaps TRBD1 or TRBD2 (5 bases each). V was clipped by 0 bases and J by 9 bases, with 18 bases between them. The CDR3 totals 16 residues. Germline V gene lookup returns CDR1 LGHNA and CDR2 YNFKEQ. CDR3 sequence: CASSQDWGRQFSEQFF. CDR3 bases: TGTGCCAGCAGCCAAGATTGGGGACGCCAGTTCAGTGAGCAGTTCTTC.

The rearrangement links TRBV4-2 to TRBJ2-7; D call uncertain. Germline V CDR1 and CDR2: LGHNA, YNFKEQ. The CDR3 has 12 residues. The germline V and J ends were trimmed by 2 bases and 4 bases, with 6 bases remaining between them. The CDR3 DNA reads TGTGCCAGCAGCCAAAGCACTTACGAGCAGTACTTC. Translated: CASSQSTYEQYF.

The gene calls are TRBV5-1 and TRBJ2-3; 7 positions agree with TRBD1. The CDR3 consists of 15 residues. In germline, CDR1 is SGHRS, CDR2 YFSETQ. The V and J ends lost 0 bases and 4 bases, in that order; junction bases with no gene match: 5. CDR3 loop: CASSLVQGQSDTQYF. The CDR3 DNA is TGCGCCAGCAGCTTGGTACAGGGGCAGTCAGATACGCAGTATTTT.

This clonotype was observed a few times. The genes are TRBV21-1 and TRBJ2-7; the table's D call of TRBD1 was not tested on the DNA. TRBV21-1 is a known pseudogene. The CDR3 is made up of 15 amino acids. For the CDR3, the DNA is TGTGCCAGCAGCGGTCGGGGGTTCCATTTCTACGAGCAGTACTTC. Encoded protein: CASSGRGFHFYEQYF.

This clonotype turned up a few times. The genes are TRBV12-3 or TRBV12-4 and TRBJ2-3; D is possibly TRBD2 (6 bases). The ends were cut back, 3 bases at V and 2 bases at J, with 12 bases in the middle. The CDR3 totals 15 residues. CDR3 sequence (DNA): TGTGCCAGCAGTTTTCGGGGGTCAGCCACAGATACGCAGTATTTT. Translating it yields CASSFRGSATDTQYF.

The sample holds many counts of this clonotype. The V call is TRBV12-3 or TRBV12-4, the J call TRBJ2-5; TRBD1 is a possible D gene (5 bases). This CDR3 has 13 amino acids. Trimming took off 6 bases at V and 1 base at J, with 9 bases between the two ends. For the CDR3, the DNA is TGTGCCAGCAGACCCGACAGCCAAGAGACCCAGTACTTC. Translated, it gives CASRPDSQETQYF.

The sample holds a few counts of this clonotype. V is TRBV28 and J is TRBJ2-7, with 8 bases matching TRBD1. Germline CDR1 is MDHEN and CDR2 is SYDVKM. The CDR3 runs 13 residues. V dropped 4 bases and J dropped 6; count of bases not matched to a gene: 5. The CDR3 reads CASSSPDRVEQYF. The DNA for the CDR3 is TGTGCCAGCAGTTCCCCGGACAGGGTCGAGCAGTACTTC.

The chain employs TRBV4-1 and TRBJ1-2, with TRBD1 matching over 7 bases. Germline CDR1 is MGHRA and CDR2 is YSYEKL. J was trimmed by 6 bases and V by 1 base; bases with no gene match: 8. The CDR3 runs 15 residues. The CDR3 sequence is CASSQGGDRNNGYTF. CDR3 nucleotides: TGCGCCAGCAGCCAAGGGGGGGACAGAAACAATGGCTACACCTTC.

The table lists this clonotype with a few counts. J is TRBJ2-1 and V is TRBV5-1, with 12 bases matching TRBD2. In germline, CDR1 is SGHRS, CDR2 YFSETQ. The CDR3 spans 15 residues. With V trimmed by 4 bases and J by 5 bases, 4 bases remained unmatched. Written as DNA, the CDR3 is TGCGCCAGCAGCGTCCTAGCGGGGGGGCACAATGAGCAGTTCTTC. Its translation is CASSVLAGGHNEQFF.

This clonotype was detected many times. The gene calls are TRBV27 and TRBJ1-2, with no clear D. This CDR3 region has 14 residues. Trimming took off 3 bases at V and 0 bases at J, with 8 bases between the two ends. In germline, CDR1 is MNHEY, CDR2 SMNVEV (reference sequence). CDR3 nucleotide sequence: TGTGCCAGCAGTTTGTCAGGACCTAACTATGGCTACACCTTC. Amino acid sequence: CASSLSGPNYGYTF.

The genes are TRBV29-1 and TRBJ2-2; TRBD2 agrees at 12 bases. Germline V gene lookup returns CDR1 SQVTM and CDR2 ANQGSEA. V was pared by 6 bases and J by 4 bases, with 9 bases of the junction left unmatched. This CDR3 has 16 amino acids. CDR3 sequence reads: CSVRRLAGGPTGELFF. As DNA, the CDR3 is TGCAGCGTGCGTAGGCTAGCGGGGGGGCCCACCGGGGAGCTGTTTTTT.

This clonotype has just a few counts. This chain joins TRBV18 and TRBJ1-2; maybe TRBD1 (6 bases). This CDR3 contains 13 residues. Germline assignment: CDR1 KGHSH and CDR2 LQKENI. Trimming cost V 3 bases and J 8 bases, with 13 bases left between them. The CDR3 is CASSPGLGGGYTF. In nucleotides, the CDR3 is TGTGCCAGCTCACCGGGGCTCGGGGGCGGCTACACCTTC. The whole variable domain, filled in from reference TRBV18 and TRBJ1-2, reads NAGVMQNPRHLVRRRGQEARLRCSPMKGHSHVYWYRQLPEEGLKFMVYLQKENIIDESGMPKERFSAEFPKEGPSILRIQQVVRGDSAAYFCASSPGLGGGYTFGSGTRLTVV.

This clonotype was found a few times. This chain uses TRBV6-5 with TRBJ1-5, with unresolved D. Trimming stripped 6 bases from V and 6 bases from J, with 9 bases between. Per germline, CDR1 MNHEY and CDR2 SVGAGI. The CDR3 totals 12 residues. The CDR3 coding sequence is TGTGCCAGCAGCCACTCGGGTCAGCCCCAGCATTTT. Translated, it gives CASSHSGQPQHF.

The chain has TRBV7-2 and TRBJ1-1; 8 bases agree with TRBD1. V lost 10 bases, J lost 1 base, and 11 bases stayed unmatched. CDR3 length: 15 residues. Germline V gives CDR1 SGHTA, CDR2 FQGNSA. The CDR3 sequence: CANSLHQGANTEAFF. The DNA for the CDR3 is TGTGCCAACAGTCTACACCAGGGGGCGAACACTGAAGCTTTCTTT. Supplemented by reference TRBV7-2 and TRBJ1-1, the full variable domain reads GAGVSQSPSNKVTEKGKDVELRCDPISGHTALYWYRQSLGQGLEFLIYFQGNSAPDKSGLPSDRFSAERTGGSVSTLTIQRTQQEDSAVYLCANSLHQGANTEAFFGQGTRLTVV.

This sequence joins TRBV5-6 and TRBJ1-4, with D perhaps matching TRBD1 (6 bases). CDR3 length: 15 amino acids. The germline CDR1 and CDR2 sequences are SGHDT and YYEEEE. V dropped 3 bases and J dropped 5 bases, with 14 bases sitting between them. The CDR3 here is CASSYLTGPNEKLFF. As DNA, the CDR3 is TGTGCCAGCAGCTACCTGACAGGACCGAATGAAAAACTGTTTTTT.

The J gene is TRBJ1-1, the V gene TRBV7-2; 7 nucleotides align to TRBD1. The CDR3 length is 14 residues. The V segment lost 5 bases and the J segment 4 bases; nucleotides outside the gene matches: 7. Germline-derived CDR1 and CDR2 are SGHTA and FQGNSA. The CDR3: CASSQTGVGTEAFF. For the CDR3, the DNA is TGTGCCAGCAGCCAAACAGGGGTTGGCACTGAAGCTTTCTTT. The complete variable domain, with remaining parts taken from reference TRBV7-2 and TRBJ1-1, reads GAGVSQSPSNKVTEKGKDVELRCDPISGHTALYWYRQSLGQGLEFLIYFQGNSAPDKSGLPSDRFSAERTGGSVSTLTIQRTQQEDSAVYLCASSQTGVGTEAFFGQGTRLTVV.

This clonotype was observed a few times. The chain couples TRBV7-9 to TRBJ1-4; TRBD1 might be the D (6 bases). The CDR3 runs 17 residues. V was shortened by 2 bases and J by 0 bases, with 13 bases between the two germline ends. The germline V gene encodes CDR1 SEHNR and CDR2 FQNEAQ (reference sequence). As DNA, the CDR3 is TGTGCCAGCAGCTTACCGGACAGTAAGCCAACTAATGAAAAACTGTTTTTT. This codes for CASSLPDSKPTNEKLFF.

The chain is built from TRBV4-2 and TRBJ2-7; no clear D. The length of the CDR3 is 15 residues. Germline V lookup: CDR1 LGHNA, CDR2 YNFKEQ. Trimming stripped 3 bases from V and 3 bases from J, with 15 bases between. CDR3 region: CASSQGYQTIYEQYF. CDR3 DNA: TGTGCCAGCAGCCAGGGATATCAAACCATCTACGAGCAGTACTTC.